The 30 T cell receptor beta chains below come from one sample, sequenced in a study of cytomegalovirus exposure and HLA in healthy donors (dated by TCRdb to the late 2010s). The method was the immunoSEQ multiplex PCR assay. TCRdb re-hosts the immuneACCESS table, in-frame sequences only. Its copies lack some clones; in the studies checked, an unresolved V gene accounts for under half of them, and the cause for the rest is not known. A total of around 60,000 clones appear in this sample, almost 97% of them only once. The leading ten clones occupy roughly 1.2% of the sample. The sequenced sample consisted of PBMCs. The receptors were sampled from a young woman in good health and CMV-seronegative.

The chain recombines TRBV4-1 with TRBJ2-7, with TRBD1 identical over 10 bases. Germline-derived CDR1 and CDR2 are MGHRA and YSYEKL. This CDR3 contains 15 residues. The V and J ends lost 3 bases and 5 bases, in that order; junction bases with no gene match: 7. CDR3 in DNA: TGCGCCAGCAGCCACCACGGGACAGGGGTGGACGAGCAGTACTTC. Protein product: CASSHHGTGVDEQYF.

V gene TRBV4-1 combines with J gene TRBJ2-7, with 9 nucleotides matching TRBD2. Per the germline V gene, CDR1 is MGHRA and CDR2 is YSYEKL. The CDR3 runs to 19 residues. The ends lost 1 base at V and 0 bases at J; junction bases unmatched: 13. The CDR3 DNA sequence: TGCGCCAGCAGCCAAGTTTGGCTAGCGGGAACCCCCGCCTCCTACGAGCAGTACTTC. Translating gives CASSQVWLAGTPASYEQYF.

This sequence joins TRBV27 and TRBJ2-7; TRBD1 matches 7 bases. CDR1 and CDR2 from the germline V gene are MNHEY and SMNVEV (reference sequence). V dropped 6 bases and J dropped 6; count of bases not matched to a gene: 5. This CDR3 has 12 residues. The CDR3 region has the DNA TGTGCCAGCAGCCGCAACAGGGGCGAGCAGTACTTC. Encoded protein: CASSRNRGEQYF.

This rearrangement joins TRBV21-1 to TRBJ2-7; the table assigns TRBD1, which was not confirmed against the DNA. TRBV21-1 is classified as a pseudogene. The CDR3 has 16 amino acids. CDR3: CASSKVPDRGPHEQYF. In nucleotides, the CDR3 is TGTGCCAGCAGCAAAGTTCCGGACAGGGGGCCCCACGAGCAGTACTTC.

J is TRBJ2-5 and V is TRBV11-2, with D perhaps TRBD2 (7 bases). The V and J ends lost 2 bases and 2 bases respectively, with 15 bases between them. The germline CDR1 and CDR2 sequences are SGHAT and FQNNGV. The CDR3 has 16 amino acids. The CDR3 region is CASSLPRGTQQETQYF. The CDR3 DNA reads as TGTGCCAGCAGCTTACCGCGGGGGACACAGCAAGAGACCCAGTACTTC.

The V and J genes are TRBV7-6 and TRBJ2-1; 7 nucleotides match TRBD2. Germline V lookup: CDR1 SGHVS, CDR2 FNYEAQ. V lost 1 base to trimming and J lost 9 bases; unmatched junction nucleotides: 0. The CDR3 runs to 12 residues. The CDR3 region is CASSLGGGEQFF. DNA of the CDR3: TGTGCCAGCAGCTTAGGGGGGGGTGAGCAGTTCTTC.

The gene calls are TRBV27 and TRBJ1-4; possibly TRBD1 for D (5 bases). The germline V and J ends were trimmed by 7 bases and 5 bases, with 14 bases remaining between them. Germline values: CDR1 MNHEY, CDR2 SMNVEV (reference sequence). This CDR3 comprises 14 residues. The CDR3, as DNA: TGTGCCAGCACCACCCTGGGGCCGAATGAAAAACTGTTTTTT. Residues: CASTTLGPNEKLFF.

CDR3 sequence (DNA): TGTGCCAGCAGACCCGGGGGGAACGAGCAGTACTTC. Its protein product is CASRPGGNEQYF. The V gene is TRBV28, the J gene TRBJ2-7; 7 bases match TRBD2. The trim removed 6 bases at V and 5 bases at J, leaving 4 bases unmatched. The germline CDR1 and CDR2 sequences are MDHEN and SYDVKM. The CDR3 runs 12 residues.

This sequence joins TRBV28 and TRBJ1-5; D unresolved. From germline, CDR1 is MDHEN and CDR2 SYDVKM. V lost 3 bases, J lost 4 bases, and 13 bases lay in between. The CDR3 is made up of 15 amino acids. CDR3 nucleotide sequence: TGTGCCAGCAGTTTTGGTCTGGCCGGGAATCAGCCCCAGCATTTT. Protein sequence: CASSFGLAGNQPQHF.

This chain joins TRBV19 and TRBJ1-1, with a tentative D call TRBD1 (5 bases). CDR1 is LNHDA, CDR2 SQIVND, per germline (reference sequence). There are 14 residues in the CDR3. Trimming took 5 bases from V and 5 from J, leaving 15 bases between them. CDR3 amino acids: CASSGVSGGTEAFF. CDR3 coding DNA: TGTGCCAGTAGTGGTGTTTCGGGGGGTACTGAAGCTTTCTTT.

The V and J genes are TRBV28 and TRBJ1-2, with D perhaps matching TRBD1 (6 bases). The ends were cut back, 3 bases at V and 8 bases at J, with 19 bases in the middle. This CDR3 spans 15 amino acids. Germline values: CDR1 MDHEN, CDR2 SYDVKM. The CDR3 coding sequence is TGTGCCAGCAGTTTCCGGGTGGGGAGGGGGGGCGGCTACACCTTC. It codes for CASSFRVGRGGGYTF.

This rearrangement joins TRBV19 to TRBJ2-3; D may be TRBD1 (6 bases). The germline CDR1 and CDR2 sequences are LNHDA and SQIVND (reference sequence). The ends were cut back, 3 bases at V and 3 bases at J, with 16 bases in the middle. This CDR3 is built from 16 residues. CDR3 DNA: TGTGCCAGTAGTATCCAACAGGGTTTGGTGACAGATACGCAGTATTTT. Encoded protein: CASSIQQGLVTDTQYF. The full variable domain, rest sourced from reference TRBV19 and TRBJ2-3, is DGGITQSPKYLFRKEGQNVTLSCEQNLNHDAMYWYRQDPGQGLRLIYYSQIVNDFQKGDIAEGYSVSREKKESFPLTVTSAQKNPTAFYLCASSIQQGLVTDTQYFGPGTRLTVL.

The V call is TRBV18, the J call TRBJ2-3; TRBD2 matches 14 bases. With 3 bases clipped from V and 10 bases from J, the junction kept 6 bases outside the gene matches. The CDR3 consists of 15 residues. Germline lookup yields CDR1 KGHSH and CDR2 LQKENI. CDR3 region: CASSPGTSGRMAQYF. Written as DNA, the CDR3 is TGTGCCAGCTCACCGGGGACTAGCGGGAGAATGGCGCAGTATTTT.

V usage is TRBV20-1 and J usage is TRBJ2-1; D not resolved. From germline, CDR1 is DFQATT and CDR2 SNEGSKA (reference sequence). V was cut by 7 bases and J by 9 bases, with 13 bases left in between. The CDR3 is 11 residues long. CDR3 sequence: CSVGSIVEQFF. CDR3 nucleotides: TGCAGTGTTGGCTCCATCGTTGAGCAGTTCTTC.

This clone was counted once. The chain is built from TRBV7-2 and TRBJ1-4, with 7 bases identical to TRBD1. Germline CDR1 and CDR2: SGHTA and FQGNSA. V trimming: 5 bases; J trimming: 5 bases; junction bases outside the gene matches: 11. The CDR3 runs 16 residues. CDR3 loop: CASSHRPGQENEKLFF. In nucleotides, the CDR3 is TGTGCCAGCAGCCACCGCCCCGGACAGGAAAATGAAAAACTGTTTTTT. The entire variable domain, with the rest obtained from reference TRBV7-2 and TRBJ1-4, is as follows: GAGVSQSPSNKVTEKGKDVELRCDPISGHTALYWYRQSLGQGLEFLIYFQGNSAPDKSGLPSDRFSAERTGGSVSTLTIQRTQQEDSAVYLCASSHRPGQENEKLFFGSGTQLSVL.

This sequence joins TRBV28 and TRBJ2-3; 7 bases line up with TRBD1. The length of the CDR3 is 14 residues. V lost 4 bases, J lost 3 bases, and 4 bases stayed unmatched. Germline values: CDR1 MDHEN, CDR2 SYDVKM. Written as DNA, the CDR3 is TGTGCCAGCAGTTCGGGACAGCAGACAGATACGCAGTATTTT. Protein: CASSSGQQTDTQYF.

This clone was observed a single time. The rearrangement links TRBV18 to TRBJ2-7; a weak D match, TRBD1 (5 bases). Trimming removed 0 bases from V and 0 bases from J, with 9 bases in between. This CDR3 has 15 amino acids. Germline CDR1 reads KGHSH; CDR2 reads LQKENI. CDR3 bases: TGTGCCAGCTCACCACCGATAGGACACTCCTACGAGCAGTACTTC. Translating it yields CASSPPIGHSYEQYF.

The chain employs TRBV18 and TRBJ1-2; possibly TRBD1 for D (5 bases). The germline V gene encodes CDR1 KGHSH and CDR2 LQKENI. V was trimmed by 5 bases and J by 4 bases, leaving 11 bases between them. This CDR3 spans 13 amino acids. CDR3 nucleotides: TGTGCCAGCTCAGGGGTAGGGGCCTATGGCTACACCTTC. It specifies CASSGVGAYGYTF.

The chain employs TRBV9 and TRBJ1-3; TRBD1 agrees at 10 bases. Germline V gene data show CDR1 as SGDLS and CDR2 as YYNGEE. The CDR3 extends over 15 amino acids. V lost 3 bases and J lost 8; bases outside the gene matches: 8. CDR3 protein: CASSATDRGMHTIYF. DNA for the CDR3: TGTGCCAGCAGCGCCACGGACAGGGGGATGCACACCATATATTTT.

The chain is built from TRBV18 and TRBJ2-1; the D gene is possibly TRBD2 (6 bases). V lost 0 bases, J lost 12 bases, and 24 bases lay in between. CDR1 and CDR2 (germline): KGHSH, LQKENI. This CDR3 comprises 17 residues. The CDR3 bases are TGTGCCAGCTCACCACCGGGCCGGGCCGAACTTCTAGCGTCGCAGTTCTTC. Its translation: CASSPPGRAELLASQFF.

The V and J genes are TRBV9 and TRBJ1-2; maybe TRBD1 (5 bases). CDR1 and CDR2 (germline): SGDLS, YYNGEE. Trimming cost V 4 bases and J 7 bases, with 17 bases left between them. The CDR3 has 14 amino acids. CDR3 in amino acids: CASSPDGGLGGYTF. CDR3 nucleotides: TGTGCCAGCAGCCCGGACGGGGGACTGGGTGGCTACACCTTC.

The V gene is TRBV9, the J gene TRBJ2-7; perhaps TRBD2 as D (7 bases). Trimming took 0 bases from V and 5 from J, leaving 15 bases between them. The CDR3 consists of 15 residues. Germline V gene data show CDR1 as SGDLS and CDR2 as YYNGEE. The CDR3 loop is CASSVAGGLGDEQYF. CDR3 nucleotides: TGTGCCAGCAGCGTAGCCGGGGGGCTCGGGGACGAGCAGTACTTC.

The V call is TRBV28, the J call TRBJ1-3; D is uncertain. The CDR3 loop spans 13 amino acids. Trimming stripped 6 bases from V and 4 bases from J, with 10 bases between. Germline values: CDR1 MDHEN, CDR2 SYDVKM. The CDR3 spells CASRPSVGNTIYF. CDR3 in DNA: TGTGCCAGCAGACCCTCGGTAGGAAACACCATATATTTT.

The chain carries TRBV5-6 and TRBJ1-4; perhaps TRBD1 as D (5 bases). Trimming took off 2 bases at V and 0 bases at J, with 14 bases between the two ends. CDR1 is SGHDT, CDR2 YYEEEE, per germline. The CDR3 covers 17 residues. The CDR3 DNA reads TGTGCCAGCAGCTTCAGGGACTCCCTTGCAACTAATGAAAAACTGTTTTTT. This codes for CASSFRDSLATNEKLFF.

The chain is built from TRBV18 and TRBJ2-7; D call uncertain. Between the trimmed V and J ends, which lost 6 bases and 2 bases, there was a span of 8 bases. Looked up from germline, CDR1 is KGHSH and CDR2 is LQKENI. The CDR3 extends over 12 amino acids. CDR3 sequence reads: CASSPDTYEQYF. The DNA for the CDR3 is TGTGCCAGCTCCCCTGACACCTACGAGCAGTACTTC.

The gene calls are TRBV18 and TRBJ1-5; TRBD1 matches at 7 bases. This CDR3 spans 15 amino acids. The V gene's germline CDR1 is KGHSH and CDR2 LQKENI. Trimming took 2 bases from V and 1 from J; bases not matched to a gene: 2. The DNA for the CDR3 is TGTGCCAGCTCACCATCGGACAGGAGCAATCAGCCCCAGCATTTT. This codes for CASSPSDRSNQPQHF.

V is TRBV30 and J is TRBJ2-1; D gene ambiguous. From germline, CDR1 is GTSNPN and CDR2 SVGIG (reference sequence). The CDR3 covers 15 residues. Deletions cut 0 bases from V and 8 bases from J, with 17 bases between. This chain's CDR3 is CAWSVLWPEAHEQFF. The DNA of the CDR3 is TGTGCCTGGAGTGTACTGTGGCCCGAGGCCCATGAGCAGTTCTTC. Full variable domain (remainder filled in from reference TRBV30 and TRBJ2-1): SQTIHQWPATLVQPVGSPLSLECTVEGTSNPNLYWYRQAAGRGLQLLFYSVGIGQISSEVPQNLSASRPQDRQFILSSKKLLLSDSGFYLCAWSVLWPEAHEQFFGPGTRLTVL.

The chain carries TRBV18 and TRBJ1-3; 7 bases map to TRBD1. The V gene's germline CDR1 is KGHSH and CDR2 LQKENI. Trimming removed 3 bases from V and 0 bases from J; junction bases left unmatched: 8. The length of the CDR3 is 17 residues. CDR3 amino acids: CASSPPTGLRSGNTIYF. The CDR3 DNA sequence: TGTGCCAGCTCACCCCCGACAGGGCTTCGCTCTGGAAACACCATATATTTT.

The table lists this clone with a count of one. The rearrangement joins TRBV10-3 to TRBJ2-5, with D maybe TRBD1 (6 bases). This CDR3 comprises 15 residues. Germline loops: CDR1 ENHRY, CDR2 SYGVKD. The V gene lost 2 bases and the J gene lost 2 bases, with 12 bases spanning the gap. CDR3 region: CAISEGLGAQETQYF. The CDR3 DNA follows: TGTGCCATCAGTGAGGGGTTGGGGGCTCAAGAGACCCAGTACTTC.

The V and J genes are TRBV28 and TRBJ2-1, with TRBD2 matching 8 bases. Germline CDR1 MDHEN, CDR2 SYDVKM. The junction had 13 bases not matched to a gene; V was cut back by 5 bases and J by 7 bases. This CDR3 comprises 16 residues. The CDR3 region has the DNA TGTGCCAGCAGTGCCCCCGGGACTAGAGGCTCTAATGAGCAGTTCTTC. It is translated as CASSAPGTRGSNEQFF.